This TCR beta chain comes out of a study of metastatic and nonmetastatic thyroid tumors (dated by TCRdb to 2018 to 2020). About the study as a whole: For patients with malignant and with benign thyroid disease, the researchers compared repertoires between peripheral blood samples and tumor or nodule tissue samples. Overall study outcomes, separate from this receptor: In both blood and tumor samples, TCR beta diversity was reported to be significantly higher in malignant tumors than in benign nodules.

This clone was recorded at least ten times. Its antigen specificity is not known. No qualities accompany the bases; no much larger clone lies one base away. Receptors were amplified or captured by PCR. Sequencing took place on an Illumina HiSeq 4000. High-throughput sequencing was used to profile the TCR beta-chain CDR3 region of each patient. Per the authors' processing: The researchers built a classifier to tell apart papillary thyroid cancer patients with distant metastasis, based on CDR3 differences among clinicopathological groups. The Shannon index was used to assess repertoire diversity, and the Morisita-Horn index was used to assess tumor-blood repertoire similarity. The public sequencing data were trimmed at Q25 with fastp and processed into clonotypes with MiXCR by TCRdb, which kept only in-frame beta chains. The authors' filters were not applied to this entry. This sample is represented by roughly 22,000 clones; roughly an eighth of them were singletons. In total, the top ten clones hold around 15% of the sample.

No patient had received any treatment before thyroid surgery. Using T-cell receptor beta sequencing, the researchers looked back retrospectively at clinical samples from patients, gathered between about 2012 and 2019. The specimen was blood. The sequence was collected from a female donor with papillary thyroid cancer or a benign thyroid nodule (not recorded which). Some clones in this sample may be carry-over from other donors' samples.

DNA sequence: TGTGCCAGCAGTTACAGGGGCCCCTACGAGCAGTACTTC. Its translation is CASSYRGPYEQYF. Here the chain combines TRBV28 and TRBJ2-7, with 7 bases in between that match TRBD1. CDR1 and CDR2, per the germline V gene, are MDHEN and SYDVKM. The CDR3 contains 13 residues, cysteine and phenylalanine counted. CDR3 DNA is the only sequence kept; it has 39 bases, read in frame from the first base. Clipping removes 4 bases from V and 2 bases from J, with 2 as the unmatched junction base count.